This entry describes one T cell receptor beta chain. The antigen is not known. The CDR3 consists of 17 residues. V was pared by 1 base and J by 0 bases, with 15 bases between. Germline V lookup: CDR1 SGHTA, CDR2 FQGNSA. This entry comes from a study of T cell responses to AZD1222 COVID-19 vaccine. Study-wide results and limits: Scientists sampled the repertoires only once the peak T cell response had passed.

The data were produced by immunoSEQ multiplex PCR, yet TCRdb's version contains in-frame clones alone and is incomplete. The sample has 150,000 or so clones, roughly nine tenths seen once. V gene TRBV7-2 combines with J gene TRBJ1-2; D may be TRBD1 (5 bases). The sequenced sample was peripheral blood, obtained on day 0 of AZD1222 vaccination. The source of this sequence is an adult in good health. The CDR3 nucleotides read TGTGCCAGCAGCTTAGTTTCGGGGGGTGGATCTAACTATGGCTACACCTTC. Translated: CASSLVSGGGSNYGYTF.